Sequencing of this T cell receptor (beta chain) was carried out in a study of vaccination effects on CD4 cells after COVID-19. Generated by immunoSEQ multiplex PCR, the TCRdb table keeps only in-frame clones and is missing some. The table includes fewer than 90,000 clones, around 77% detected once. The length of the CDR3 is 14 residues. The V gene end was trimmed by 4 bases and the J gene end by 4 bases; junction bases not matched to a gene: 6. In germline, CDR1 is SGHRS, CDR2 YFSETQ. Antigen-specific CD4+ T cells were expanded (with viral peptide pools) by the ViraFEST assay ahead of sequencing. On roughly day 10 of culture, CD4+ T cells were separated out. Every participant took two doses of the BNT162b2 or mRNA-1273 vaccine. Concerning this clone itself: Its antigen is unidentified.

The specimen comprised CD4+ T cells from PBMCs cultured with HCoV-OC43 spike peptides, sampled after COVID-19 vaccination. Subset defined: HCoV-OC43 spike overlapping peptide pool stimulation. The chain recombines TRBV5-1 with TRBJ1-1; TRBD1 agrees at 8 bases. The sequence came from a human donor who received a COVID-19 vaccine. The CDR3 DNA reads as TGCGCCAGCAGCCCGGACAGGGTGGGCACTGAAGCTTTCTTT. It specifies CASSPDRVGTEAFF.